These 12 T cell receptor beta chains were all obtained from the same sample, sequenced in a study of control samples from healthy donors and cancer patients. The table came from immunoSEQ multiplex PCR; TCRdb's copy has only in-frame clones and leaves some out. The data show 50,000 or so clones, about 80% seen once. Sequencing was done on a sample of blood. Receptors were obtained from a man aged 65 to 79 in good health.

This clone appeared a few times. The CDR3 DNA is TGTGCCAGCAGGCAGGGGGGTCCCAACTATGGCTACACCTTC. Amino acid sequence: CASRQGGPNYGYTF. The chain combines TRBV2 with TRBJ1-2; 7 nucleotides match TRBD1. Germline CDR1 SNHLY, CDR2 FYNNEI. The V gene end was trimmed by 6 bases and the J gene end by 2 bases; junction bases not matched to a gene: 6. This CDR3 contains 14 residues.

The rearrangement uses TRBV24-1 and TRBJ2-3; 7 nucleotides align to TRBD2. Unmatched junction bases numbered 30, after V lost 3 bases and J lost 4 bases. This CDR3 has 23 residues. Per germline, CDR1 KGHDR and CDR2 SFDVKD. Written as DNA, the CDR3 is TGTGCCACCAGTGATCCTCGAGGCCTGGACCGGGACTACCAAACTTCCGAGGCAGATACGCAGTATTTT. The encoded protein is CATSDPRGLDRDYQTSEADTQYF.

The table lists this clone with a few counts. This chain joins TRBV5-6 and TRBJ1-4; D possibly corresponds to TRBD1 (5 bases). CDR1 is SGHDT, CDR2 YYEEEE, per germline. Trimming shortened V by 3 bases and J by 7 bases, and 13 bases separated the two germline ends. There are 14 residues in the CDR3. The CDR3 coding sequence is TGTGCCAGCAGCTCCGGGACCCCTATTGAAAAACTGTTTTTT. Encoded protein: CASSSGTPIEKLFF.

The chain is built from TRBV19 and TRBJ1-1; weak D call: TRBD1 (5 bases). CDR1 is LNHDA and CDR2 is SQIVND in the germline V gene (reference sequence). V lost 4 bases and J lost 3, with 9 bases in between. This CDR3 region has 13 residues. CDR3 amino acids: CASSKDRYTEAFF. As DNA, the CDR3 is TGTGCCAGTAGTAAAGACAGATACACTGAAGCTTTCTTT.

The V call is TRBV6-6, the J call TRBJ2-7, with D perhaps being TRBD1 or TRBD2 (5 bases each). Germline V gene lookup returns CDR1 MNHNY and CDR2 SVGAGI (reference sequence). The CDR3 spans 15 residues. The V end was cut by 4 bases, the J end by 2 bases, with 15 bases between. Here the CDR3 DNA reads TGTGCCAGCAGTTCTGCCGGGGCCCTTGCCTACGAGCAGTACTTC. It encodes CASSSAGALAYEQYF.

The chain is built from TRBV19 and TRBJ1-6; 8 bases match TRBD1. Germline V gene lookup returns CDR1 LNHDA and CDR2 SQIVND (reference sequence). Trimming removed 8 bases from V and 5 bases from J; junction bases left unmatched: 2. The CDR3 runs 13 residues. CDR3 in DNA: TGTGCCAGTGGACAGGGCAATAATTCACCCCTCCACTTT. This gives the protein CASGQGNNSPLHF.

This rearrangement joins TRBV6-5 to TRBJ1-4; tentatively, D is TRBD1 (5 bases). V was trimmed by 7 bases and J by 0 bases, leaving 12 bases between them. Per the germline V gene, CDR1 is MNHEY and CDR2 is SVGAGI. The CDR3 contains 15 residues. CDR3 loop: CASTLDTATNEKLFF. The CDR3 DNA reads TGTGCCAGCACTCTGGACACGGCAACTAATGAAAAACTGTTTTTT.

This chain uses TRBV29-1 with TRBJ2-3, with D possibly being TRBD2 (6 bases). V was shortened by 3 bases and J by 7 bases, with 23 bases between the two germline ends. CDR1 is SQVTM and CDR2 is ANQGSEA in the germline V gene. The CDR3 length is 16 residues. The DNA for the CDR3 is TGCAGCGTTGATACCGTGATGGGGGGATCCATGTATACGCAGTATTTT. This codes for CSVDTVMGGSMYTQYF.

The chain uses TRBV7-9 and TRBJ1-3, with D maybe TRBD1 (6 bases). Germline V lookup: CDR1 SEHNR, CDR2 FQNEAQ (reference sequence). V was shortened by 2 bases and J by 0 bases, with 14 bases between the two germline ends. There are 17 residues in the CDR3. Written as DNA, the CDR3 is TGTGCCAGCAGCTTAAGGGGGGCGGACGTCTCTGGAAACACCATATATTTT. Its translation is CASSLRGADVSGNTIYF.

V and J are TRBV27 and TRBJ2-5, with a tentative D call TRBD1 (6 bases). Trimming stripped 1 base from V and 5 bases from J, with 8 bases between. The CDR3 length is 13 residues. Germline assignment: CDR1 MNHEY and CDR2 SMNVEV (reference sequence). The CDR3 sequence is CASSLFRGETQYF. CDR3 nucleotides: TGTGCCAGCAGTTTATTTAGGGGGGAGACCCAGTACTTC.

This clone was detected a few times. This chain joins TRBV24-1 and TRBJ2-7; the D call may be TRBD1 or TRBD2 (5 bases each). Trimming removed 4 bases at V and 2 bases at J, with 11 bases between. The CDR3 contains 14 residues. Germline V gene lookup returns CDR1 KGHDR and CDR2 SFDVKD. CDR3 loop: CATSDPQGPYEQYF. The CDR3 DNA follows: TGTGCCACCAGTGACCCCCAGGGACCCTACGAGCAGTACTTC.

This sequence joins TRBV24-1 and TRBJ1-5; 7 bases fit TRBD1. The V segment lost 6 bases and the J segment 5 bases; nucleotides outside the gene matches: 6. Germline loops: CDR1 KGHDR, CDR2 SFDVKD. This CDR3 contains 14 residues. The CDR3: CATSIGQGDQPQHF. As DNA, the CDR3 is TGTGCCACCAGTATCGGGCAGGGGGATCAGCCCCAGCATTTT.